This T cell receptor (beta chain) was documented in a study of cytomegalovirus exposure and HLA in healthy donors. General observations from the study: Some segments of the V type, notably TRBV6-2 and TRBV6-3, were excluded as indistinguishable. A missense variant in DCLRE1C was later tied to TCR beta V- and J-gene trimming. As a later analysis revealed, the rate of TCR association differed by HLA locus, with DRB1 most and HLA-C fewest.

It was with 60 Vbeta and 13 Jbeta primers that the PCR ran. Sequenced by immunoSEQ multiplex PCR; TCRdb stores in-frame clones only, minus some. The table records 150,000 to 200,000 clones, about 82% of them present only once. Worth noting for this clone: Antigen: not known.

This CDR3 contains 14 residues. V lost 9 bases and J lost 3; bases outside the gene matches: 9. Germline V lookup: CDR1 MNHNY, CDR2 SVGAGI (reference sequence). This receptor was identified in a man aged 18 to 30 in good health and CMV-seronegative. V is TRBV6-6 and J is TRBJ2-7; TRBD2 aligns across 9 bases. The sample was PBMCs. Written as DNA, the CDR3 is TGTGCCAGTCTGAGGCGGGAGGGCGTCTACGAGCAGTACTTC. Translated: CASLRREGVYEQYF.